This T cell receptor (beta chain) was identified in a study of blood T cell repertoires in COVID-19. Study-level information: COVID-19 samples collected from the United States, Italy and Spain covered acute and convalescent phases. The cDNA or gDNA used as material had been derived from T cells, B-cell-depleted T cells, or PBMCs.

Germline CDR1 MNHEY, CDR2 SVGAGI. There are 13 residues in the CDR3. Trimming pared 6 bases from V and 4 bases from J, leaving 10 bases between. Patients at the Seattle site were enrolled during active infection and followed longitudinally. In the authors' workflow: Estimates of nucleated cell counts were drawn from the amplification of reference gene primers. The data were produced by immunoSEQ multiplex PCR, yet TCRdb's version contains in-frame clones alone and is incomplete. The DNA gave D and trimming, while V, J and clone size come from that table. The repertoire holds around 260,000 clones, 90% to 95% seen once, with around 2.2% in the top ten.

The sample comprised peripheral blood. The TCR sequence derives from a woman under 40 with COVID-19, enrolled during active disease. The chain carries TRBV6-5 and TRBJ1-5; D not certain. CDR3 in amino acids: CASSQGRNQPQHF. CDR3 bases: TGTGCCAGCAGCCAAGGGAGGAATCAGCCCCAGCATTTT.